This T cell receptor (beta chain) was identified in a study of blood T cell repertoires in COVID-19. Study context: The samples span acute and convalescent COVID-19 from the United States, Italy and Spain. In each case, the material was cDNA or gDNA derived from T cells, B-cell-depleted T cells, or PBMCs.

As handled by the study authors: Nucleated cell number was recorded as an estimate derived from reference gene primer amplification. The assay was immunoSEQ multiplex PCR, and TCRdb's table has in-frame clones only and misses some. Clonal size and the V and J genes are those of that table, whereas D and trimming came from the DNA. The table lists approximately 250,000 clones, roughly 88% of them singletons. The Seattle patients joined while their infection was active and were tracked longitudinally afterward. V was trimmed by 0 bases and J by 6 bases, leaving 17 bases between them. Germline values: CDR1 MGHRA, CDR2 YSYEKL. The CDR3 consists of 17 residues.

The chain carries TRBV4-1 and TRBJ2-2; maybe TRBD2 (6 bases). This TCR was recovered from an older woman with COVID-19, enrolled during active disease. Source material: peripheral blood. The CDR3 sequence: CASSQDRSLALAGELFF. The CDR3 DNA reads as TGCGCCAGCAGCCAAGATCGGTCTCTAGCGCTTGCCGGGGAGCTGTTTTTT.